Below, 26 T cell receptor beta chains from the same sample are listed, as sequenced in a study of shared clonotypes between healthy human individuals. Method: immunoSEQ multiplex PCR; TCRdb's copy keeps in-frame clones and lacks some. Of roughly 2.2 million clones in the sample, roughly 93% were seen once. Sequencing was carried out using naive CD4+ T cells from PBMCs. Subset meaning: CD45RA+ positively selected. The receptors were gathered from a man between 18 and 35 years old in good health. Some clones in this sample may be carry-over from other donors' samples.

The chain combines TRBV6-1 with TRBJ1-4, with 7 bases identical to TRBD1. The CDR3 loop spans 14 amino acids. Per the germline V gene, CDR1 is MNHNS and CDR2 is SASEGT. Unmatched junction bases numbered 6, after V lost 8 bases and J lost 3 bases. CDR3 sequence (DNA): TGTGCCAGCGGATACCAGGGGGCTAATGAAAAACTGTTTTTT. Protein sequence: CASGYQGANEKLFF.

This clone was counted a single time. The chain uses TRBV27 and TRBJ1-1; tentatively, D is TRBD1 (5 bases). The CDR3 is 17 amino acids. Trimming removed 5 bases at V and 4 bases at J, with 23 bases between. The V gene's germline CDR1 is MNHEY and CDR2 SMNVEV (reference sequence). CDR3 DNA: TGTGCCAGCAGTCTACACCACCCGGGGGTGGACGGCACTGAAGCTTTCTTT. Residues: CASSLHHPGVDGTEAFF.

The V gene is TRBV5-1, the J gene TRBJ2-7; D possibly corresponds to TRBD2 (6 bases). The CDR3 length is 16 residues. Germline assignment: CDR1 SGHRS and CDR2 YFSETQ. Trimming shortened V by 0 bases and J by 0 bases, and 13 bases separated the two germline ends. CDR3 protein: CASSLVPQTSSYEQYF. CDR3 DNA sequence: TGCGCCAGCAGCTTGGTTCCCCAGACTAGCTCCTACGAGCAGTACTTC. The full variable domain, completed using reference TRBV5-1 and TRBJ2-7, is KAGVTQTPRYLIKTRGQQVTLSCSPISGHRSVSWYQQTPGQGLQFLFEYFSETQRNKGNFPGRFSGRQFSNSRSEMNVSTLELGDSALYLCASSLVPQTSSYEQYFGPGTRLTVT.

This clone was seen only once. The V gene is TRBV7-8, the J gene TRBJ2-7; D gene ambiguous. Trimming took 5 bases from V and 2 from J, leaving 10 bases between them. There are 13 residues in the CDR3. CDR1 is SGHVS, CDR2 FQNEAQ, per germline. The CDR3 reads CASSQIRTYEQYF. The CDR3 DNA is TGTGCCAGCAGCCAAATCAGAACCTACGAGCAGTACTTC.

The genes are TRBV28 and TRBJ2-4, with D possibly matching TRBD1 (5 bases). The V gene lost 2 bases and the J gene lost 5 bases, with 13 bases spanning the gap. The CDR3 has 15 residues. Germline CDR1 and CDR2: MDHEN and SYDVKM. CDR3 nucleotide sequence: TGTGCCAGCAGTTTACTGCTCCAAGGGGAAAACATTCAGTACTTC. Translation: CASSLLLQGENIQYF.

The chain joins TRBV7-6 to TRBJ2-7; TRBD1 might be the D (6 bases). Germline values: CDR1 SGHVS, CDR2 FNYEAQ. Trimming took off 4 bases at V and 0 bases at J, with 13 bases between the two ends. The CDR3 sequence is 15 residues long. Here the CDR3 reads CASSSSDRSSYEQYF. The CDR3 DNA reads TGTGCCAGCAGCTCCTCAGACAGGAGCTCCTACGAGCAGTACTTC.

This sequence joins TRBV28 and TRBJ2-1; 11 nucleotides match TRBD2. Germline V lookup: CDR1 MDHEN, CDR2 SYDVKM. V lost 5 bases, J lost 5 bases, and 8 bases stayed unmatched. This CDR3 is built from 16 residues. The CDR3: CASSTLAGGPNNEQFF. The CDR3 DNA is TGTGCCAGCAGTACTTTAGCGGGAGGGCCCAACAATGAGCAGTTCTTC.

The rearrangement links TRBV7-9 to TRBJ2-7, with 7 bases lining up with TRBD1. The CDR3 totals 14 residues. The V and J ends lost 6 bases and 1 base, in that order; junction bases with no gene match: 6. The germline V gene encodes CDR1 SEHNR and CDR2 FQNEAQ (reference sequence). The CDR3 sequence: CASRGRDSSYEQYF. DNA for the CDR3: TGTGCCAGCAGAGGTAGGGACAGTTCCTACGAGCAGTACTTC.

The chain employs TRBV29-1 and TRBJ1-4; no firm D call. The V end lost 5 bases, the J end lost 7 bases, and 11 bases lay between the germline ends. The CDR3 is 12 amino acids. Germline lookup yields CDR1 SQVTM and CDR2 ANQGSEA. The DNA of the CDR3 is TGCAGCGTTAAGGAGGGCGGTGAAAAACTGTTTTTT. As protein: CSVKEGGEKLFF.

The CDR3 region has the DNA TGTGCCAGCAGTTCGCCCCGGCGGGAGAGCACCTACGAGCAGTACTTC. Residues: CASSSPRRESTYEQYF. The V and J genes are TRBV28 and TRBJ2-7; 7 nucleotides align to TRBD2. The germline CDR1 and CDR2 sequences are MDHEN and SYDVKM. This CDR3 has 16 amino acids. V lost 4 bases, J lost 2 bases, and 11 bases stayed unmatched.

This chain connects TRBV6-1 to TRBJ2-3, with 10 bases matching TRBD2. The CDR3 runs 16 residues. Germline V gives CDR1 MNHNS, CDR2 SASEGT. V shed 2 bases, J shed 5 bases, and the junction held 7 bases outside the gene matches. The chain's CDR3 is CASSESVAGGLDTQYF. As DNA, the CDR3 is TGTGCCAGCAGTGAAAGCGTAGCGGGAGGTTTAGATACGCAGTATTTT.

This clone appeared a single time. CDR3 protein: CASSSGGYRNTIYF. CDR3 bases: TGTGCCAGCAGTTCTGGGGGCTACCGAAACACCATATATTTT. The V and J genes are TRBV28 and TRBJ1-3; maybe TRBD1 (6 bases). The CDR3 spans 14 residues. V was trimmed by 4 bases and J by 5 bases, leaving 12 bases between them. Per the germline V gene, CDR1 is MDHEN and CDR2 is SYDVKM.

This chain links TRBV7-8 with TRBJ2-3, with D perhaps TRBD2 (6 bases). The CDR3 extends over 16 amino acids. V was trimmed by 2 bases and J by 3 bases, leaving 15 bases between them. CDR1 is SGHVS and CDR2 is FQNEAQ in the germline V gene. In nucleotides, the CDR3 is TGTGCCAGCAGCTTAAAGTACGGGAGTGGGACAGATACGCAGTATTTT. As protein: CASSLKYGSGTDTQYF.

The rearrangement joins TRBV5-1 to TRBJ2-7, with 9 bases that match TRBD2. J was trimmed by 2 bases and V by 0 bases; bases with no gene match: 9. This CDR3 contains 17 residues. In germline, CDR1 is SGHRS, CDR2 YFSETQ. The CDR3 DNA reads as TGCGCCAGCAGCTTGGCAATATCTAGCGGGACGACCTACGAGCAGTACTTC. This codes for CASSLAISSGTTYEQYF.

The chain has TRBV7-3 and TRBJ2-7; 10 nucleotides agree with TRBD1. The germline V gene has CDR1 SGHTA and CDR2 FQGTGA. The junction had 10 bases not matched to a gene; V was cut back by 5 bases and J by 6 bases. The CDR3 is 15 amino acids. DNA of the CDR3: TGTGCCAGCAGCCTTAACACCGGGACAGGGGTCGAGCAGTACTTC. Its translation is CASSLNTGTGVEQYF.

The V gene is TRBV19, the J gene TRBJ1-1; D gene uncertain. Trimming shortened V by 8 bases and J by 0 bases, and 10 bases separated the two germline ends. The CDR3 extends over 13 amino acids. Germline V lookup: CDR1 LNHDA, CDR2 SQIVND (reference sequence). CDR3 region: CASQSAVNTEAFF. CDR3 coding DNA: TGTGCCAGTCAGTCTGCAGTGAACACTGAAGCTTTCTTT.

As for this clone: The identical CDR3 is also encoded by other nucleotide sequences in the sample. V usage is TRBV9 and J usage is TRBJ2-3; possibly TRBD2 for D (6 bases). There are 15 residues in the CDR3. Trimming left V 0 bases short and J 1 base short, with 9 bases between. Germline V CDR1 and CDR2: SGDLS, YYNGEE. CDR3 sequence (DNA): TGTGCCAGCAGCGTAGGGGTAGCGGGCACAGATACGCAGTATTTT. Protein product: CASSVGVAGTDTQYF.

This chain joins TRBV29-1 and TRBJ1-1, with D possibly matching TRBD1 (5 bases). Germline CDR1 SQVTM, CDR2 ANQGSEA. The CDR3 totals 15 residues. V was pared by 1 base and J by 4 bases, with 16 bases between. This chain's CDR3 is CSVEGGWGRGTEAFF. DNA of the CDR3: TGCAGCGTTGAAGGAGGGTGGGGCAGAGGCACTGAAGCTTTCTTT.

This clone was seen just once. CDR3 nucleotides: TGTGCCAGCAGTGAAAGGGCGGGAGCAGAAGAGACCCAGTACTTC. It codes for CASSERAGAEETQYF. The chain uses TRBV25-1 and TRBJ2-5; 7 positions agree with TRBD2. The J segment lost 3 bases and the V segment lost 2 bases, leaving 6 bases of the junction unmatched. Germline assignment: CDR1 MGHDK and CDR2 SYGVNS. There are 15 residues in the CDR3. Full variable domain (outside the CDR3, taken from reference TRBV25-1 and TRBJ2-5): EADIYQTPRYLVIGTGKKITLECSQTMGHDKMYWYQQDPGMELHLIHYSYGVNSTEKGDLSSESTVSRIRTEHFPLTLESARPSHTSQYLCASSERAGAEETQYFGPGTRLLVL.

The chain has TRBV2 and TRBJ1-3; D unresolved. This CDR3 spans 12 amino acids. CDR1 is SNHLY and CDR2 is FYNNEI in the germline V gene. Trimming pared 7 bases from V and 4 bases from J, leaving 8 bases between. CDR3 sequence: CASKTGGNTIYF. DNA of the CDR3: TGTGCCAGCAAGACTGGAGGAAACACCATATATTTT. Combining the CDR3 with reference TRBV2 and TRBJ1-3 gives the whole variable domain EPEVTQTPSHQVTQMGQEVILRCVPISNHLYFYWYRQILGQKVEFLVSFYNNEISEKSEIFDDQFSVERPDGSNFTLKIRSTKLEDSAMYFCASKTGGNTIYFGEGSWLTVV.

The V call is TRBV28, the J call TRBJ2-3, with 9 bases matching TRBD1. The CDR3 has 13 amino acids. The germline CDR1 and CDR2 sequences are MDHEN and SYDVKM. The junction had 7 bases not matched to a gene; V was cut back by 10 bases and J by 5 bases. CDR3 loop: CATSGTGRDTQYF. Written as DNA, the CDR3 is TGTGCCACCTCAGGGACAGGGCGAGATACGCAGTATTTT. Drawing the rest from reference TRBV28 and TRBJ2-3, the complete variable domain is DVKVTQSSRYLVKRTGEKVFLECVQDMDHENMFWYRQDPGLGLRLIYFSYDVKMKEKGDIPEGYSVSREKKERFSLILESASTNQTSMYLCATSGTGRDTQYFGPGTRLTVL.

The V call is TRBV7-2, the J call TRBJ1-2; maybe TRBD1 (6 bases). Looked up from germline, CDR1 is SGHTA and CDR2 is FQGNSA. Trimming pared 5 bases from V and 4 bases from J, leaving 17 bases between. The CDR3 contains 15 residues. In nucleotides, the CDR3 is TGTGCCAGCAGCATCGCCCGACAGGCGAGCTATGGCTACACCTTC. This codes for CASSIARQASYGYTF. Variable domain in full (rest from reference TRBV7-2 and TRBJ1-2): GAGVSQSPSNKVTEKGKDVELRCDPISGHTALYWYRQSLGQGLEFLIYFQGNSAPDKSGLPSDRFSAERTGGSVSTLTIQRTQQEDSAVYLCASSIARQASYGYTFGSGTRLTVV.

As regards this clone: This same CDR3 is encoded by further DNA sequences in the sample. The chain uses TRBV30 and TRBJ2-3, with 8 positions matching TRBD1. Germline CDR1 and CDR2: GTSNPN and SVGIG (reference sequence). CDR3 length: 15 amino acids. The V segment lost 1 base and the J segment 4 bases; nucleotides outside the gene matches: 7. This chain's CDR3 is CAWSGGTGFADTQYF. The CDR3 nucleotides read TGTGCCTGGAGTGGCGGGACAGGTTTCGCAGATACGCAGTATTTT. Together with reference TRBV30 and TRBJ2-3, the CDR3 gives the full variable domain: SQTIHQWPATLVQPVGSPLSLECTVEGTSNPNLYWYRQAAGRGLQLLFYSVGIGQISSEVPQNLSASRPQDRQFILSSKKLLLSDSGFYLCAWSGGTGFADTQYFGPGTRLTVL.

The V and J genes are TRBV7-2 and TRBJ2-7; D is unresolved. Trimming took 1 base from V and 6 from J, leaving 4 bases between them. Germline CDR1 is SGHTA and CDR2 is FQGNSA. The length of the CDR3 is 11 residues. DNA of the CDR3: TGTGCCAGCAGCTTAGGGATCGAGCAGTACTTC. Translation gives CASSLGIEQYF. The complete variable domain, with remaining parts taken from reference TRBV7-2 and TRBJ2-7, reads GAGVSQSPSNKVTEKGKDVELRCDPISGHTALYWYRQSLGQGLEFLIYFQGNSAPDKSGLPSDRFSAERTGGSVSTLTIQRTQQEDSAVYLCASSLGIEQYFGPGTRLTVT.

The CDR3 region is CASSLDLSLGGYTF. For the CDR3, the DNA is TGTGCCAGCAGCTTAGATCTTTCCCTGGGAGGCTACACCTTC. J is TRBJ1-2 and V is TRBV7-2; D call uncertain. V was pared by 1 base and J by 8 bases, with 14 bases between. The CDR3 is 14 amino acids. Germline V CDR1 and CDR2: SGHTA, FQGNSA.

V is TRBV7-2 and J is TRBJ1-5, with 7 nucleotides matching TRBD1. After removal of 5 bases from V and 6 bases from J, the junction contained 7 bases not matched to a gene. This CDR3 has 14 residues. The germline gives CDR1 SGHTA, CDR2 FQGNSA. The CDR3 nucleotides read TGTGCCAGCAGCCCCCAGGAGGGGGCTCAGCCCCAGCATTTT. Its protein is CASSPQEGAQPQHF.